These 31 T cell receptor beta chains were sequenced from one sample in a study of OX40 agonist ivuxolimab in advanced cancers. Library generation was performed with the immunoSEQ multiplex PCR assay. TCRdb limited this immuneACCESS table to in-frame rearrangements with V and J called. A share of clones is missing; checked studies link under half to unresolved V genes, and the rest is unexplained. Counted in this sample were roughly 64,000 clones; 80% to 90% of them appeared once. Of the sample, 14% falls within the top ten clones. The source material was CD4+ or CD8+ T cells sorted from blood, sampled in a trial of the OX40 agonist ivuxolimab. These receptors were obtained from an adult with an advanced solid tumor such as melanoma, head and neck, liver or kidney cancer.

The chain carries TRBV4-2 and TRBJ2-7; TRBD2 matches at 15 bases. Germline CDR1 LGHNA, CDR2 YNFKEQ. V lost 3 bases, J lost 1 base, and 7 bases stayed unmatched. The CDR3 totals 18 residues. CDR3 coding DNA: TGTGCCAGCAGCCAGTTGGGACTAGCGGGGGGCGAATCCTACGAGCAGTACTTC. Amino acid sequence: CASSQLGLAGGESYEQYF.

This clone appeared once. The chain combines TRBV7-2 with TRBJ2-5; D may correspond to TRBD1 or TRBD2 (5 bases each). The CDR3 is 15 residues long. The germline CDR1 and CDR2 sequences are SGHTA and FQGNSA. V gave up 4 bases and J gave up 1 base, with 13 bases separating them. CDR3 sequence: CASSWRWGLQETQYF. Written as DNA, the CDR3 is TGTGCCAGCAGCTGGAGGTGGGGCCTCCAAGAGACCCAGTACTTC.

The chain uses TRBV27 and TRBJ1-5, with 8 bases lining up with TRBD1. Germline V lookup: CDR1 MNHEY, CDR2 SMNVEV (reference sequence). V was pared by 6 bases and J by 0 bases, with 10 bases of the junction left unmatched. The CDR3 runs to 17 residues. CDR3: CASSSRGLRHSNQPQHF. The CDR3 DNA sequence: TGTGCCAGCAGCTCCAGGGGGCTCCGTCATAGCAATCAGCCCCAGCATTTT.

V and J are TRBV30 and TRBJ2-6; D unresolved. Germline CDR1 is GTSNPN and CDR2 is SVGIG (reference sequence). The CDR3 covers 15 residues. Deletions cut 0 bases from V and 4 bases from J, with 10 bases between. The CDR3 coding sequence is TGTGCCTGGAGTGTAGGGCCCGGGGGGGCCAACGTCCTGACTTTC. It yields the protein CAWSVGPGGANVLTF.

V is TRBV9 and J is TRBJ2-1; D perhaps matches TRBD2 (5 bases). Germline V gene lookup returns CDR1 SGDLS and CDR2 YYNGEE. The ends were cut back, 1 base at V and 5 bases at J, with 7 bases in the middle. This CDR3 contains 13 residues. DNA of the CDR3: TGTGCCAGCAGCGTATGGGGAGACAATGAGCAGTTCTTC. Translation gives CASSVWGDNEQFF.

The chain uses TRBV6-5 and TRBJ2-1; D not resolved. The CDR3 is 16 amino acids. Germline V gives CDR1 MNHEY, CDR2 SVGAGI. The V gene lost 2 bases and the J gene lost 0 bases, with 11 bases spanning the gap. The CDR3 nucleotides are TGTGCCAGCAGTTACAGTGCAGGATTCTCCTACAATGAGCAGTTCTTC. It specifies CASSYSAGFSYNEQFF.

The CDR3 loop reads CASSWGETQYF. The CDR3 coding sequence is TGTGCCAGCAGCTGGGGGGAGACCCAGTACTTC. This chain joins TRBV7-9 and TRBJ2-5, with D perhaps matching TRBD1 or TRBD2 (5 bases each). From germline, CDR1 is SEHNR and CDR2 FQNEAQ (reference sequence). The CDR3 is 11 residues long. The germline V and J ends were trimmed by 4 bases and 5 bases, with 5 bases remaining between them.

This rearrangement joins TRBV30 to TRBJ1-2; 11 nucleotides agree with TRBD1. This CDR3 is 16 amino acids long. The V gene end was trimmed by 3 bases and the J gene end by 5 bases; junction bases not matched to a gene: 11. The germline V gene encodes CDR1 GTSNPN and CDR2 SVGIG (reference sequence). The CDR3 DNA sequence: TGTGCCTGGAGCGAACTTCCGGGACAGGGGGTTTATGGCTACACCTTC. Translated, it gives CAWSELPGQGVYGYTF.

This sequence joins TRBV11-2 and TRBJ1-1; D is unclear. Germline CDR1 is SGHAT and CDR2 is FQNNGV. There are 16 residues in the CDR3. The V gene lost 4 bases and the J gene lost 1 base, with 16 bases spanning the gap. The chain's CDR3 is CASSSEQVIPNTEAFF. CDR3 nucleotides: TGTGCCAGCAGCTCAGAGCAGGTAATACCGAACACTGAAGCTTTCTTT.

The CDR3 DNA sequence: TGTGCCAGCAGCTCGGGACTAGCGGGAGACGAGCAGTACTTC. This encodes CASSSGLAGDEQYF. This chain joins TRBV7-6 and TRBJ2-7, with TRBD2 matching 14 bases. Germline trimming cut 4 bases from V and 5 bases from J; bases unmatched to any gene: 1. Germline assignment: CDR1 SGHVS and CDR2 FNYEAQ. There are 14 residues in the CDR3.

The J gene is TRBJ1-5, the V gene TRBV9; TRBD1 matches 9 bases. V shed 1 base, J shed 7 bases, and the junction held 3 bases outside the gene matches. Germline V gives CDR1 SGDLS, CDR2 YYNGEE. The CDR3 runs 14 residues. CDR3 bases: TGTGCCAGCAGCGTAACAGGGGGCGACCAGCCCCAGCATTTT. It translates to CASSVTGGDQPQHF.

The CDR3 spells CASSLRGYYNEQFF. The CDR3 DNA reads as TGTGCCAGCAGCTTAAGGGGGTACTACAATGAGCAGTTCTTC. This rearrangement joins TRBV13 to TRBJ2-1, with D perhaps matching TRBD1 (6 bases). CDR3 size: 14 residues. Per the germline V gene, CDR1 is PRHDT and CDR2 is FYEKMQ (reference sequence). The ends were cut back, 2 bases at V and 3 bases at J, with 8 bases in the middle. The whole variable domain, filled in from reference TRBV13 and TRBJ2-1, reads AAGVIQSPRHLIKEKRETATLKCYPIPRHDTVYWYQQGPGQDPQFLISFYEKMQSDKGSIPDRFSAQQFSDYHSELNMSSLELGDSALYFCASSLRGYYNEQFFGPGTRLTVL.

V is TRBV27 and J is TRBJ1-6; 10 nucleotides align to TRBD1. There are 14 residues in the CDR3. Trimming cost V 6 bases and J 7 bases; bases outside gene matches: 3. CDR1 MNHEY and CDR2 SMNVEV come from the germline V gene (reference sequence). The CDR3 is CASRWTGGNSPLHF. The CDR3 nucleotides read TGTGCCAGCAGGTGGACAGGGGGGAATTCACCCCTCCACTTT.

V usage is TRBV9 and J usage is TRBJ2-1, with 9 positions matching TRBD1. Unmatched junction bases numbered 5, after V lost 0 bases and J lost 7 bases. Germline lookup yields CDR1 SGDLS and CDR2 YYNGEE. The CDR3 is 15 amino acids. CDR3 bases: TGTGCCAGCAGCGTAGTGGGGACAGGGTTGAATGAGCAGTTCTTC. Protein sequence: CASSVVGTGLNEQFF.

This chain connects TRBV7-2 to TRBJ2-1, with D possibly matching TRBD2 (5 bases). CDR1 is SGHTA, CDR2 FQGNSA, per germline. CDR3 length: 13 residues. Trimming removed 1 base from V and 6 bases from J, with 7 bases in between. The CDR3 reads CASSLVLANEQFF. The CDR3 DNA follows: TGTGCCAGCAGCTTAGTTCTAGCCAATGAGCAGTTCTTC.

The chain carries TRBV13 and TRBJ2-1; TRBD2 aligns across 10 bases. There are 14 residues in the CDR3. With 8 bases clipped from V and 8 bases from J, the junction kept 9 bases outside the gene matches. Germline CDR1 is PRHDT and CDR2 is FYEKMQ (reference sequence). CDR3 nucleotides: TGTGCCAGCTTGTTAGCGGGAGGCATCCATGAGCAGTTCTTC. It codes for CASLLAGGIHEQFF. The full variable domain, its missing parts supplied by reference TRBV13 and TRBJ2-1, is AAGVIQSPRHLIKEKRETATLKCYPIPRHDTVYWYQQGPGQDPQFLISFYEKMQSDKGSIPDRFSAQQFSDYHSELNMSSLELGDSALYFCASLLAGGIHEQFFGPGTRLTVL.

The rearrangement uses TRBV5-1 and TRBJ1-1, with D possibly TRBD1 on 5 matching bases. Germline V gene lookup returns CDR1 SGHRS and CDR2 YFSETQ. V lost 1 base and J lost 0, with 10 bases in between. The CDR3 loop spans 15 amino acids. The CDR3 coding sequence is TGCGCCAGCAGCTTGACGGGACGGTTGAACACTGAAGCTTTCTTT. It specifies CASSLTGRLNTEAFF.

This clone was observed once. This chain connects TRBV7-9 to TRBJ2-1; 7 positions match TRBD2. With 5 bases clipped from V and 5 bases from J, the junction kept 9 bases outside the gene matches. The V gene's germline CDR1 is SEHNR and CDR2 FQNEAQ (reference sequence). The length of the CDR3 is 15 residues. This chain's CDR3 is CASSLHSGPHNEQFF. The CDR3 DNA follows: TGTGCCAGCAGCCTACATAGCGGGCCTCACAATGAGCAGTTCTTC.

The chain is built from TRBV5-1 and TRBJ2-1, with 11 bases that match TRBD2. V trimming: 4 bases; J trimming: 3 bases; junction bases outside the gene matches: 6. CDR1 SGHRS and CDR2 YFSETQ come from the germline V gene. The CDR3 covers 16 residues. The CDR3 is CASSLAGGPLYNEQFF. CDR3 DNA sequence: TGCGCCAGCAGCCTAGCGGGGGGTCCCCTCTACAATGAGCAGTTCTTC.

The chain is built from TRBV27 and TRBJ1-2; 8 nucleotides line up with TRBD1. The CDR3 length is 19 residues. Germline V lookup: CDR1 MNHEY, CDR2 SMNVEV (reference sequence). V dropped 4 bases and J dropped 5; count of bases not matched to a gene: 21. The CDR3 nucleotides read TGTGCCAGCAGTTCAAGGAAGGGTGCAGGGGGCGCCTCCTGGTATGGCTACACCTTC. Protein: CASSSRKGAGGASWYGYTF.

The table lists this clone with a few counts. The J gene is TRBJ1-4, the V gene TRBV4-2; no clear D. V lost 5 bases, J lost 5 bases, and 9 bases lay in between. Germline V gives CDR1 LGHNA, CDR2 YNFKEQ. The CDR3 extends over 13 amino acids. The CDR3, as DNA: TGTGCCAGCAGCTGGACCGGGAATGAAAAACTGTTTTTT. Its protein is CASSWTGNEKLFF.

The chain uses TRBV6-4 and TRBJ2-2; D possibly corresponds to TRBD1 (6 bases). Germline CDR1 and CDR2: MRHNA and SNTAGT. Deletions cut 3 bases from V and 6 bases from J, with 20 bases between. CDR3 length: 17 residues. In DNA, the CDR3 is TGTGCCAGCAGTGAGTCGGGACAAATTTTGGGCGCCGGGGAGCTGTTTTTT. Its protein is CASSESGQILGAGELFF.

The CDR3 DNA reads as TGTGCCAGCGGAGGAGGCACTGAAGCTTTCTTT. This codes for CASGGGTEAFF. The genes are TRBV9 and TRBJ1-1; D gene ambiguous. Trimming stripped 7 bases from V and 4 bases from J, with 8 bases between. This CDR3 has 11 residues. Per germline, CDR1 SGDLS and CDR2 YYNGEE.

The chain carries TRBV27 and TRBJ2-7; 9 nucleotides align to TRBD1. V gave up 7 bases and J gave up 7 bases; unmatched junction bases: 11. The V gene's germline CDR1 is MNHEY and CDR2 SMNVEV (reference sequence). The length of the CDR3 is 14 residues. CDR3 in DNA: TGTGCCAGCAAGATGGACAGGGGTCAGAGAGAGCAGTACTTC. Its translation is CASKMDRGQREQYF.

The chain combines TRBV5-1 with TRBJ2-5; 11 bases fit TRBD2. The CDR3 is 13 residues long. CDR1 is SGHRS and CDR2 is YFSETQ in the germline V gene. V lost 4 bases, J lost 7 bases, and 3 bases stayed unmatched. This CDR3 is CASSTGLAATQYF. DNA of the CDR3: TGCGCCAGCAGCACGGGACTAGCGGCGACCCAGTACTTC. Variable domain in full (rest from reference TRBV5-1 and TRBJ2-5): KAGVTQTPRYLIKTRGQQVTLSCSPISGHRSVSWYQQTPGQGLQFLFEYFSETQRNKGNFPGRFSGRQFSNSRSEMNVSTLELGDSALYLCASSTGLAATQYFGPGTRLLVL.

The chain employs TRBV15 and TRBJ2-2; D might be TRBD1 or TRBD2, each matching 5 bases. V was clipped by 7 bases and J by 0 bases, with 9 bases between them. The CDR3 is 14 residues long. Germline loops: CDR1 LNHNV, CDR2 YYDKDF (reference sequence). This CDR3 is CATNVGANTGELFF. DNA of the CDR3: TGTGCCACCAATGTGGGGGCGAACACCGGGGAGCTGTTTTTT.

This clone came up once. V usage is TRBV27 and J usage is TRBJ2-7; 9 positions agree with TRBD2. V was pared by 7 bases and J by 0 bases, with 4 bases of the junction left unmatched. The CDR3 spans 14 residues. Per germline, CDR1 MNHEY and CDR2 SMNVEV (reference sequence). CDR3 amino acids: CASTPGLASYEQYF. The CDR3 nucleotides read TGTGCCAGCACCCCGGGACTAGCCTCCTACGAGCAGTACTTC.

The chain combines TRBV9 with TRBJ2-7; D is perhaps TRBD1 or TRBD2 (6 bases each). This CDR3 has 14 residues. Germline-derived CDR1 and CDR2 are SGDLS and YYNGEE. Trimming removed 4 bases at V and 3 bases at J, with 14 bases between. This CDR3 is CASSPGGGDYEQYF. CDR3 DNA sequence: TGTGCCAGCAGCCCTGGAGGGGGTGACTACGAGCAGTACTTC.

The genes are TRBV27 and TRBJ2-1; 9 bases are shared with TRBD1. V lost 3 bases, J lost 4 bases, and 4 bases stayed unmatched. Germline V gene data show CDR1 as MNHEY and CDR2 as SMNVEV (reference sequence). CDR3 length: 15 residues. The CDR3 loop is CASSLGQGPYNEQFF. CDR3 DNA: TGTGCCAGCAGTTTGGGACAGGGCCCATACAATGAGCAGTTCTTC.

The chain combines TRBV4-1 with TRBJ2-7, with D possibly matching TRBD2 (6 bases). The CDR3 runs to 15 residues. Germline CDR1 MGHRA, CDR2 YSYEKL. Trimming removed 0 bases from V and 3 bases from J, with 12 bases in between. The CDR3 region is CASSQEVLGGYEQYF. The CDR3 DNA reads as TGCGCCAGCAGCCAAGAAGTACTGGGGGGCTACGAGCAGTACTTC.

The chain carries TRBV19 and TRBJ2-1; tentatively, D is TRBD2 (6 bases). Trimming cost V 1 base and J 3 bases, with 13 bases left between them. The CDR3 is made up of 16 amino acids. Germline V gives CDR1 LNHDA, CDR2 SQIVND (reference sequence). CDR3 region: CASSIGRRGYYNEQFF. The CDR3 DNA follows: TGTGCCAGTAGTATAGGGAGGCGGGGCTACTACAATGAGCAGTTCTTC.